The 10 T cell receptor beta chains below were found in one sample sequenced in a study of OX40 agonist ivuxolimab in advanced cancers. Data came from immunoSEQ multiplex PCR; TCRdb stores just in-frame clones and leaves some out. Of 57,000 or so clones in the sample, roughly 80% were seen once. The input for sequencing was CD4+ or CD8+ T cells sorted from blood, taken in a trial of the OX40 agonist ivuxolimab. The receptors here all came from an adult with an advanced solid tumor such as melanoma, head and neck, liver or kidney cancer.

V gene TRBV6-5 combines with J gene TRBJ2-1, with D possibly matching TRBD2 (6 bases). Trimming cost V 2 bases and J 9 bases, with 14 bases left between them. The CDR3 contains 14 residues. In germline, CDR1 is MNHEY, CDR2 SVGAGI. CDR3 sequence reads: CASSYDYRRGEQFF. For the CDR3, the DNA is TGTGCCAGCAGTTACGACTACCGGCGGGGTGAGCAGTTCTTC.

The CDR3 region is CASSLAERQGRGEQYF. DNA for the CDR3: TGTGCCAGCAGCTTAGCCGAAAGACAGGGTCGGGGCGAGCAGTACTTC. The genes are TRBV7-9 and TRBJ2-7, with 7 nucleotides matching TRBD1. CDR1 SEHNR and CDR2 FQNEAQ come from the germline V gene (reference sequence). With V trimmed by 0 bases and J by 6 bases, 11 bases remained unmatched. This CDR3 comprises 16 residues.

This chain links TRBV4-3 with TRBJ2-3; 12 nucleotides align to TRBD2. V trimming: 3 bases; J trimming: 4 bases; junction bases outside the gene matches: 2. The length of the CDR3 is 15 residues. Germline CDR1 LGHNA, CDR2 YSLEER. CDR3 DNA sequence: TGCGCCAGCAGCCAGACTAGCGGGAGCCCAGATACGCAGTATTTT. Its translation is CASSQTSGSPDTQYF.

This clone occurred a few times. The rearrangement uses TRBV19 and TRBJ1-5; tentative D call: TRBD1 (5 bases). Between the trimmed V and J ends, which lost 3 bases and 7 bases, there was a span of 13 bases. The CDR3 spans 14 residues. Germline CDR1 and CDR2: LNHDA and SQIVND (reference sequence). The CDR3 is CASSMNGGGQPQHF. The CDR3 DNA reads TGTGCCAGTAGTATGAATGGGGGAGGCCAGCCCCAGCATTTT.

V and J are TRBV10-3 and TRBJ1-4; 8 bases align to TRBD1. J gave up 12 bases and V 3 bases, and 6 bases lay outside the gene matches. Looked up from germline, CDR1 is ENHRY and CDR2 is SYGVKD. The CDR3 totals 13 residues. CDR3 coding DNA: TGTGCCATCAGTGACCCGACAGGGGAGGAACTGTTTTTT. It codes for CAISDPTGEELFF.

V usage is TRBV30 and J usage is TRBJ1-2; 8 bases agree with TRBD1. This CDR3 is built from 14 residues. V gave up 2 bases and J gave up 8 bases; unmatched junction bases: 10. Germline V CDR1 and CDR2: GTSNPN, SVGIG (reference sequence). The CDR3 nucleotides read TGTGCCTGGAGTCGGACAGGGAGACGAGGAGGCTACACCTTC. This codes for CAWSRTGRRGGYTF.

This clone was counted between two and nine times. V and J are TRBV27 and TRBJ2-5; D is uncertain. The germline V gene has CDR1 MNHEY and CDR2 SMNVEV (reference sequence). Trimming shortened V by 7 bases and J by 7 bases, and 19 bases separated the two germline ends. CDR3 size: 14 residues. The CDR3 spells CASTLTGRTGTQYF. The CDR3 coding sequence is TGTGCCAGCACCCTAACTGGGCGAACTGGGACCCAGTACTTC.

V and J are TRBV2 and TRBJ2-7; TRBD1 matches 7 bases. Germline-derived CDR1 and CDR2 are SNHLY and FYNNEI. The CDR3 consists of 14 residues. With 7 bases clipped from V and 2 bases from J, the junction kept 8 bases outside the gene matches. CDR3 loop: CASNDRVPTYEQYF. CDR3 coding DNA: TGTGCCAGCAACGACAGGGTCCCTACCTACGAGCAGTACTTC.

This clone was counted only a few times. This chain connects TRBV2 to TRBJ1-6; 7 bases map to TRBD1. Germline V CDR1 and CDR2: SNHLY, FYNNEI. The CDR3 is 12 amino acids. J gave up 8 bases and V 11 bases, and 6 bases lay outside the gene matches. The CDR3 bases are TGTGCCGGAGGGACAGAGCATTCACCCCTCCACTTT. Translated: CAGGTEHSPLHF.

The chain joins TRBV7-2 to TRBJ1-2; no definite D call. Germline CDR1 SGHTA, CDR2 FQGNSA. Deletions cut 0 bases from V and 10 bases from J, with 15 bases between. The CDR3 is 14 residues long. CDR3 bases: TGTGCCAGCAGCTTAGCGCAAGGCAAAATCCCCTACACCTTC. Translation: CASSLAQGKIPYTF.